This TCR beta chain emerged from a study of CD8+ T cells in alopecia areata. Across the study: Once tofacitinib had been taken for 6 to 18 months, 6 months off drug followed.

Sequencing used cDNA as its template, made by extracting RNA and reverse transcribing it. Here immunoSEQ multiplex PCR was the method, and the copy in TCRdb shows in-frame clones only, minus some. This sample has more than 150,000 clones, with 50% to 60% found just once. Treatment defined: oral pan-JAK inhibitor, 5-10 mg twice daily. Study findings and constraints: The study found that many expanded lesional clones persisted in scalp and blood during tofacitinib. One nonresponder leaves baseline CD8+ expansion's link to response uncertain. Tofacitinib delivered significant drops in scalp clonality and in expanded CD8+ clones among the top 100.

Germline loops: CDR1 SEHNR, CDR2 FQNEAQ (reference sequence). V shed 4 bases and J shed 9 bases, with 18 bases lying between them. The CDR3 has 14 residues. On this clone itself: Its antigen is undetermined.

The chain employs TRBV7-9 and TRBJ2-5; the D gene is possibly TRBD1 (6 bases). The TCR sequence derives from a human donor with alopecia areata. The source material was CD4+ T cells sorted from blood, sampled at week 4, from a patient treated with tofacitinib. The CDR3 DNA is TGTGCCAGCAGCTCCCTCGACAGGCCCGCGGCCCAGTACTTC. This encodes CASSSLDRPAAQYF.